Sequencing of this T cell receptor beta chain was carried out in a study of blood T cell repertoires in COVID-19. Study-wide context: Researchers got acute and convalescent COVID-19 samples from the United States, Italy and Spain. T cells, B-cell-depleted T cells, or PBMCs provided the cDNA or gDNA that served as material.

The CDR3 loop spans 13 amino acids. V lost 6 bases and J 3 bases, leaving 9 bases between the germline ends. CDR1 is MNHEY, CDR2 SVGAGI, per germline. The repertoire was sequenced with immunoSEQ multiplex PCR; TCRdb's copy has only in-frame clones and lacks some. The data show roughly 52,000 clones, around nine tenths seen once. The TCR originated in a woman older than 75 with acute or convalescent COVID-19. Sequenced input: peripheral blood. The chain uses TRBV6-5 and TRBJ1-5, with D perhaps matching TRBD1 (6 bases). Here the CDR3 reads CASRGQNNQPQHF. The DNA of the CDR3 is TGTGCCAGCAGAGGACAGAACAATCAGCCCCAGCATTTT.